There are many counts of the clone carrying this T cell receptor (beta chain). Its antigen is as yet unknown. The data derive from a study of Graves' ophthalmopathy and Graves' hyperthyroidism. Whole-study results and caveats: Most clonotypes expanded in thyroid above 0.001 frequency were present in blood too.

The CDR3 loop spans 16 amino acids. V shed 3 bases, J shed 3 bases, and the junction held 4 bases outside the gene matches. Germline values: CDR1 ENHRY, CDR2 SYGVKD. RNA served as the template for amplifying TCR beta CDR3 regions. The workflow started with a first-round RT-PCR run with HTBI primers and then moved on to a second-round multiplex PCR. Each CDR3 protein is one row after TCRdb ran MiXCR on the multiplex PCR reads. The sample has 400,000 to 450,000 distinct CDR3 sequences; around a fifth are singletons. This sequence was found in a young woman with stable Graves' hyperthyroidism. The chain employs TRBV10-3 and TRBJ2-4; 11 bases map to TRBD2. Sequencing input: peripheral blood. CDR3 in amino acids: CAISDDTSGGKNIQYF. The CDR3 region has the DNA TGTGCCATCAGTGATGACACTAGCGGGGGCAAAAACATTCAGTACTTC.